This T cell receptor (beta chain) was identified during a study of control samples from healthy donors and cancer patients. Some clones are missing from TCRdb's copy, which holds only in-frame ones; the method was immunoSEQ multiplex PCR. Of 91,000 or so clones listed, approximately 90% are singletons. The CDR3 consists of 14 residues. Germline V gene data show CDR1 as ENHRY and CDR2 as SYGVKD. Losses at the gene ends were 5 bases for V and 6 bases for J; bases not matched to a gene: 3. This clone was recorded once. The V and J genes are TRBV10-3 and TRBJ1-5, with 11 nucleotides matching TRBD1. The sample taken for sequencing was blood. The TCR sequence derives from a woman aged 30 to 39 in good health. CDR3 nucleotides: TGTGCCATCAGTCTCGGGACAGGGGGTCAGCCCCAGCATTTT. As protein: CAISLGTGGQPQHF.